This paragraph covers one T cell receptor (beta chain) sequence. Antigen specificity is unknown. Some clones are missing from TCRdb's copy, which holds only in-frame ones; the method was immunoSEQ multiplex PCR. Altogether nearly 50,000 clones are present, around 90% being singletons, with the ten largest covering about 7%. The entry originates in a study of OX40 agonist ivuxolimab in advanced cancers. About the study: All patients had ivuxolimab intravenously every 2 weeks at 0.01 to 10 mg/kg.

CDR1 and CDR2 from the germline V gene are MNHEY and SMNVEV (reference sequence). V was pared by 6 bases and J by 6 bases, with 13 bases between. The CDR3 runs to 13 residues. Study-wide results and caveats: No antigen was identified for the clonally expanded peripheral T cells. Clonal expansion was seen in CD4+ and CD8+ blood T cells by week 6 at 0.1 to 3.0 mg/kg.

The receptor was isolated from an adult with an advanced solid tumor such as melanoma, head and neck, liver or kidney cancer. The sequenced sample was CD4+ or CD8+ T cells sorted from blood, obtained in a trial of the OX40 agonist ivuxolimab. The rearrangement links TRBV27 to TRBJ2-3, with a possible D match to TRBD1 (5 bases). CDR3 sequence: CASSRRAKDTQYF. The DNA for the CDR3 is TGTGCCAGCAGCCGCAGGGCCAAGGATACGCAGTATTTT.